This T cell receptor (beta chain) emerged from a study of blood T cell repertoires in COVID-19. After removal of 6 bases from V and 3 bases from J, the junction contained 4 bases not matched to a gene. The CDR3 covers 14 residues. From germline, CDR1 is SGHDN and CDR2 FVKESK. Using immunoSEQ multiplex PCR, the repertoire was profiled, and TCRdb retains in-frame clones only, with some absent. The sample holds about 69,000 clones; 85% are singletons and the top ten take 2.5% to 3%. The sample was peripheral blood. The receptor's source is a man older than 75 with acute or convalescent COVID-19. This sequence joins TRBV14 and TRBJ1-1, with 10 positions matching TRBD1. The CDR3 spells CASRLGTGDTEAFF. Written as DNA, the CDR3 is TGTGCCAGCAGGTTAGGGACAGGGGACACTGAAGCTTTCTTT.